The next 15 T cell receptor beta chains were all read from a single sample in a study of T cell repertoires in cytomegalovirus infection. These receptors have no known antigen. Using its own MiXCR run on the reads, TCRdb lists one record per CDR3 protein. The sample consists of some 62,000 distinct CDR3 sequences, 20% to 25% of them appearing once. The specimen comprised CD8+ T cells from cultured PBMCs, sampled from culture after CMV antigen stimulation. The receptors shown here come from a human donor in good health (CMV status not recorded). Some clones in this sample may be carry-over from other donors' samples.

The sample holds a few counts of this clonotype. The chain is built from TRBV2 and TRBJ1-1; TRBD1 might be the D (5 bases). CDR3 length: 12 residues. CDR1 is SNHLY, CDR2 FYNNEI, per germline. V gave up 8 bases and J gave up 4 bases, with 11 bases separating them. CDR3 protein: CASPMRGTEAFF. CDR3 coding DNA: TGTGCCAGCCCGATGAGGGGCACTGAAGCTTTCTTT.

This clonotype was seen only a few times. CDR3 protein: CASSLSWAGGIDNEQFF. The CDR3 bases are TGTGCCAGCAGTTTATCGTGGGCAGGGGGCATCGACAATGAGCAGTTCTTC. J is TRBJ2-1 and V is TRBV27, with 8 positions matching TRBD1. J gave up 5 bases and V 0 bases, and 9 bases lay outside the gene matches. CDR1 is MNHEY and CDR2 is SMNVEV in the germline V gene (reference sequence). The CDR3 loop spans 17 amino acids.

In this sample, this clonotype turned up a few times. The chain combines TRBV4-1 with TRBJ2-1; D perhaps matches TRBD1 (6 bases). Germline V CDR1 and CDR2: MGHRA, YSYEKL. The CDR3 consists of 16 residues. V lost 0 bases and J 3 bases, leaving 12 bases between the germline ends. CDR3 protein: CASSQDQGNVYNEQFF. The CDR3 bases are TGCGCCAGCAGCCAAGATCAGGGGAATGTCTACAATGAGCAGTTCTTC.

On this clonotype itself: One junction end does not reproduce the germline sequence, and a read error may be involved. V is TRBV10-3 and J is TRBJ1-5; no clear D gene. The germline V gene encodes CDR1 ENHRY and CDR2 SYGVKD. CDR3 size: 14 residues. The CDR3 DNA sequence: TGTGCCACCAGAACGGGAGGATTCAATCAACCCCAGCATTTT. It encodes CATRTGGFNQPQHF.

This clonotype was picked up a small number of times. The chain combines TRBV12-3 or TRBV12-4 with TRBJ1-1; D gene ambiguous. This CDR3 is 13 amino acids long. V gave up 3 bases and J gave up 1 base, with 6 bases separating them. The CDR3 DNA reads TGTGCCAGCAGTTTTTTAGAGAACACTGAAGCTTTCTTT. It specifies CASSFLENTEAFF.

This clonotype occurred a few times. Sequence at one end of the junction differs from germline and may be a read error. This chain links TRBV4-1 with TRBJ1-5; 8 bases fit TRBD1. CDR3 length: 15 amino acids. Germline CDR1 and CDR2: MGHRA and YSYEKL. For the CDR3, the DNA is TGTGCCAGCAGCCAATTTCAACAGGGGGGTTGGCCCCAGCATTTT. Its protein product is CASSQFQQGGWPQHF.

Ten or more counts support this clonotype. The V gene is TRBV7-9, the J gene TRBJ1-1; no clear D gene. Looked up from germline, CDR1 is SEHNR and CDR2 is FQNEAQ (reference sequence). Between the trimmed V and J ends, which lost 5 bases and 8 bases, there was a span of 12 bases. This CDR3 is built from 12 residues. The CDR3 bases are TGTGCCAGCAGCCACCAGGACCCCGAAGCTTTCTTT. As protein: CASSHQDPEAFF.

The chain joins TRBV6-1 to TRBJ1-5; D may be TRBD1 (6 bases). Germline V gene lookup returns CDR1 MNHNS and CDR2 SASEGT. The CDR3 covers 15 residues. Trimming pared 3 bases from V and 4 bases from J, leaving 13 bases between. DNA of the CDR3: TGTGCCAGCAGTGACATAACAGGGCTTAATCAGCCCCAGCATTTT. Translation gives CASSDITGLNQPQHF.

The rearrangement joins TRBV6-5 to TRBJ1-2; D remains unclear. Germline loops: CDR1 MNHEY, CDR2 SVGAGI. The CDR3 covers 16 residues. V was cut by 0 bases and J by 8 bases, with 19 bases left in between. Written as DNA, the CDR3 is TGTGCCAGCAGTTACTCGATATCTGACCTACCCCAAGGCTACACCTTC. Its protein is CASSYSISDLPQGYTF.

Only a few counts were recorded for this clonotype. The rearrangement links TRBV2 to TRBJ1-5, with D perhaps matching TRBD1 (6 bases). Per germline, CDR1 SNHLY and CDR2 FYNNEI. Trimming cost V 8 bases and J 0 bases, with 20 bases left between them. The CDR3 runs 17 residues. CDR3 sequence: CASSTGTTTYSNQPQHF. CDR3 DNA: TGTGCCAGCTCGACTGGGACAACCACCTATAGCAATCAGCCCCAGCATTTT.

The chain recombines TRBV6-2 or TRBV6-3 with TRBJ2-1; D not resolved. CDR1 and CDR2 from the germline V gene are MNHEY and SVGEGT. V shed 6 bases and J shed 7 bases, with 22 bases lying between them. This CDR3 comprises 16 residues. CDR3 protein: CASRDFRHGLGNEQFF. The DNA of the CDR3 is TGTGCCAGCAGAGACTTTAGACATGGGTTGGGGAATGAGCAGTTCTTC.

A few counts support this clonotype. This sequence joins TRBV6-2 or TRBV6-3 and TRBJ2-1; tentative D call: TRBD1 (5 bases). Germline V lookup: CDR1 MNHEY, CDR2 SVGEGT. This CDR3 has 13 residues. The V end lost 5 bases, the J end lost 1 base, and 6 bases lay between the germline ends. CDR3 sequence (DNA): TGTGCCAGCAGTCCAGGGTCCTACAATGAGCAGTTCTTC. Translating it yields CASSPGSYNEQFF.

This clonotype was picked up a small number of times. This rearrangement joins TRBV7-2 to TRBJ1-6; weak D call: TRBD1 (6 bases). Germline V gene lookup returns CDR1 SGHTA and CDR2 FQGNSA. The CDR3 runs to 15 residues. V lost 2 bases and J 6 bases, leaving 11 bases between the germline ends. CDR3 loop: CASSLRAGVNSPLHF. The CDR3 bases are TGTGCCAGCAGCTTAAGAGCAGGGGTTAATTCACCCCTCCACTTT.

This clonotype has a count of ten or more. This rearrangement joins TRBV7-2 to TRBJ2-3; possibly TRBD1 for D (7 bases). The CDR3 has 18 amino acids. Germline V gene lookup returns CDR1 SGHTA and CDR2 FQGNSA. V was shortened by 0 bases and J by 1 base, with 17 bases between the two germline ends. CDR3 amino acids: CASSLAWTGRRGTDTQYF. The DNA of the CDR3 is TGTGCCAGCAGCTTAGCGTGGACAGGCCGGAGGGGCACAGATACGCAGTATTTT. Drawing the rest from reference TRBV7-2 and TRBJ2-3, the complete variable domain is GAGVSQSPSNKVTEKGKDVELRCDPISGHTALYWYRQSLGQGLEFLIYFQGNSAPDKSGLPSDRFSAERTGGSVSTLTIQRTQQEDSAVYLCASSLAWTGRRGTDTQYFGPGTRLTVL.

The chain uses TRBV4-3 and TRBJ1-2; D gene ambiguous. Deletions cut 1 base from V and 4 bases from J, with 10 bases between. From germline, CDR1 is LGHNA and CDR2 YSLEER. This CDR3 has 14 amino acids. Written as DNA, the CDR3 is TGCGCCAGCAGCCAAGGCGTAAGCGGCTATGGCTACACCTTC. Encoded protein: CASSQGVSGYGYTF.